Below, 4 T cell receptor beta chains from the same sample are listed, as sequenced in a study of T cell responses to AZD1222 COVID-19 vaccine. Repertoires were generated with immunoSEQ multiplex PCR, while TCRdb's copy carries only in-frame clones and drops some. Among 90,000 to 150,000 clones listed, more than 80% were seen once. The sample in question was peripheral blood, obtained on day 0 of AZD1222 vaccination. Source of these receptors: an adult in good health.

This rearrangement joins TRBV18 to TRBJ1-1; 9 bases align to TRBD1. Looked up from germline, CDR1 is KGHSH and CDR2 is LQKENI. V was clipped by 4 bases and J by 1 base; unmatched bases: 4. The CDR3 spans 15 residues. For the CDR3, the DNA is TGTGCCAGCTCACGGGGGACAGGGACGAACACTGAAGCTTTCTTT. Translating it yields CASSRGTGTNTEAFF. Full variable domain (outside the CDR3, taken from reference TRBV18 and TRBJ1-1): NAGVMQNPRHLVRRRGQEARLRCSPMKGHSHVYWYRQLPEEGLKFMVYLQKENIIDESGMPKERFSAEFPKEGPSILRIQQVVRGDSAAYFCASSRGTGTNTEAFFGQGTRLTVV.

This chain links TRBV4-2 with TRBJ2-2, with D perhaps matching TRBD2 (5 bases). The V and J ends lost 4 bases and 4 bases respectively, with 16 bases between them. CDR3 length: 16 residues. Germline CDR1 reads LGHNA; CDR2 reads YNFKEQ. This CDR3 reads CASSRVWEPGTGELFF. The CDR3 nucleotides read TGTGCCAGCAGCCGAGTCTGGGAGCCGGGCACCGGGGAGCTGTTTTTT.

The V call is TRBV19, the J call TRBJ1-6; maybe TRBD1 (5 bases). The CDR3 is made up of 14 amino acids. V was trimmed by 3 bases and J by 8 bases, leaving 11 bases between them. Per germline, CDR1 LNHDA and CDR2 SQIVND (reference sequence). CDR3: CASSMGVHHSPLHF. Here the CDR3 DNA reads TGTGCCAGTAGTATGGGGGTGCATCATTCACCCCTCCACTTT.

The J gene is TRBJ1-2, the V gene TRBV25-1, with D perhaps matching TRBD1 (5 bases). V was pared by 3 bases and J by 2 bases, with 7 bases between. This CDR3 contains 13 residues. The V gene's germline CDR1 is MGHDK and CDR2 SYGVNS. The CDR3: CASSDRDNYGYTF. CDR3 nucleotide sequence: TGTGCCAGCAGTGATCGGGACAACTATGGCTACACCTTC.